This T cell receptor (beta chain) comes out of a study of human T cells and chemical hapten exposure. In its sample, this clonotype was seen a few times. MiXCR, applied by TCRdb to the RACE reads, yields one record per CDR3 protein. The table records fewer than 300,000 distinct CDR3 sequences, 7.5% to 9% of them present only once. With 6 bases clipped from V and 7 bases from J, the junction kept 11 bases outside the gene matches. Germline CDR1 reads ENHRY; CDR2 reads SYGVKD. The CDR3 has 15 amino acids. The time point: pre-sensitization, week 0. The treatment was: therapeutic diphenylcyclopropenone sensitization with weekly scalp DPC.

The sample in question was whole blood, obtained in connection with sensitization to the hapten diphenylcyclopropenone (DPC). The genes are TRBV10-3 and TRBJ2-2, with 7 bases that match TRBD2. This sequence was found in a woman aged 40-49 years with alopecia areata. Some clones in this sample may be carry-over from other donors' samples. CDR3 sequence: CAIRPGLELNGELFF. CDR3 nucleotides: TGTGCCATCAGGCCTGGACTAGAACTCAACGGGGAGCTGTTTTTT.